This TCR beta chain originates from a study of technical replicates of blood from a handful of donors. The method was immunoSEQ multiplex PCR; TCRdb's version includes in-frame clones alone and lacks a portion of them. The table shows about 80,000 clones, with 90% to 95% occurring only once. Specimen: T cells isolated from PBMCs. The sequence was collected from a human donor in good health.

The CDR3 here is CASSPSLAGVADTQYF. DNA of the CDR3: TGTGCCAGCAGTCCCTCCCTCGCGGGGGTAGCAGATACGCAGTATTTT. J is TRBJ2-3 and V is TRBV28, with 7 bases that match TRBD2. Germline V CDR1 and CDR2: MDHEN, SYDVKM. This CDR3 has 16 residues. V lost 5 bases to trimming and J lost 4 bases; unmatched junction nucleotides: 12.